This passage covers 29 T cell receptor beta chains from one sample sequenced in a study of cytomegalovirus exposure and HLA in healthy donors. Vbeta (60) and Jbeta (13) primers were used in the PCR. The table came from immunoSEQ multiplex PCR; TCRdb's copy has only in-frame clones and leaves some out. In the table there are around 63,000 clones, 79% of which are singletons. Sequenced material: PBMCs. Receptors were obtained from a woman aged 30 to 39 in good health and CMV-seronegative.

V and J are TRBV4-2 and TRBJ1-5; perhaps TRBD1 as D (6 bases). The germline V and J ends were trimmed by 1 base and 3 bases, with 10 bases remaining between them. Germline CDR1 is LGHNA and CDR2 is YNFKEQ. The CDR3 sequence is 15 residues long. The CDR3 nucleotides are TGTGCCAGCAGCCAAGGGACAGTTCCCAATCAGCCCCAGCATTTT. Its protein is CASSQGTVPNQPQHF.

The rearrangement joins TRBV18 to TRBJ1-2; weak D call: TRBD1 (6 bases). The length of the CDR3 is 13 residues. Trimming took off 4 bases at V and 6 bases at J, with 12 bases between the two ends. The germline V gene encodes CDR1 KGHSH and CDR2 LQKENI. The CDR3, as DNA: TGTGCCAGCTCACTAAACAGGGCTGATGGCTACACCTTC. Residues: CASSLNRADGYTF.

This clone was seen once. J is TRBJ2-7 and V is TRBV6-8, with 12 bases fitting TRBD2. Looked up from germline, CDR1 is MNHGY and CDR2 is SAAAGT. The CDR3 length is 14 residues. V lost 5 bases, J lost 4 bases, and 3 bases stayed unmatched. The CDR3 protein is CASSATSGSYEQYV. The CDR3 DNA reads TGTGCCAGCAGTGCGACTAGCGGGAGTTACGAGCAGTACGTC.

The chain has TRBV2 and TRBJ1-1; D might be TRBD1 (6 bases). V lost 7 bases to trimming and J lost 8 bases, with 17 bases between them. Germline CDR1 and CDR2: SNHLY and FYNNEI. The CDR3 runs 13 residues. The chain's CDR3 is CASTTETGTEAFF. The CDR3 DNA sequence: TGTGCCAGCACCACAGAGACCGGGACAGAAGCTTTCTTT.

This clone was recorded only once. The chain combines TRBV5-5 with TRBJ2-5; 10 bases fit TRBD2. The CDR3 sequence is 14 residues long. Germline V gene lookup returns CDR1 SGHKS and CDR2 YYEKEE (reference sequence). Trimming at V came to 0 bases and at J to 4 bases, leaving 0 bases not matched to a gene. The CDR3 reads CASSLGLAGETQYF. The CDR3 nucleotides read TGTGCCAGCAGCTTGGGACTAGCGGGAGAGACCCAGTACTTC. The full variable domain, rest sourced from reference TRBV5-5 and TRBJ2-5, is DAGVTQSPTHLIKTRGQQVTLRCSPISGHKSVSWYQQVLGQGPQFIFQYYEKEERGRGNFPDRFSARQFPNYSSELNVNALLLGDSALYLCASSLGLAGETQYFGPGTRLLVL.

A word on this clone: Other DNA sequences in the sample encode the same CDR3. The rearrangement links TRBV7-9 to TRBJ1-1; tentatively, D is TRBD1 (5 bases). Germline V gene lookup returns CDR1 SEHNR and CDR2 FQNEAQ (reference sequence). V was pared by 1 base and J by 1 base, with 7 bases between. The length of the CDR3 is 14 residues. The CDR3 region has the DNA TGTGCCAGCAGCTTAGGGCAGGGGAACACTGAAGCTTTCTTT. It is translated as CASSLGQGNTEAFF.

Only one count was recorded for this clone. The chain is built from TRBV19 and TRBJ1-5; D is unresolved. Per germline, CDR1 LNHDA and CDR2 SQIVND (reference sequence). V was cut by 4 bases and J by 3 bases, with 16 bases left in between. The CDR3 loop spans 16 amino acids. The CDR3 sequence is CASSTVRGATNQPQHF. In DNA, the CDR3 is TGTGCCAGTAGTACAGTTCGGGGAGCTACCAATCAGCCCCAGCATTTT.

The CDR3 DNA is TGTGCCAGCAGCCCCGCAGGAGCCAAAAACATTCAGTACTTC. This sequence encodes CASSPAGAKNIQYF. The chain couples TRBV5-4 to TRBJ2-4; D unclear. V lost 4 bases and J lost 0, with 8 bases in between. This CDR3 contains 14 residues. Per the germline V gene, CDR1 is SGHNT and CDR2 is YYREEE (reference sequence).

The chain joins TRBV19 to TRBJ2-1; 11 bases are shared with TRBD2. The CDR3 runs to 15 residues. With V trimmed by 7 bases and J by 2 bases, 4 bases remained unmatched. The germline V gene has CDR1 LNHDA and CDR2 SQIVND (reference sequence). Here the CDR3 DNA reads TGTGCCAGTACCCTGGGACTAGCGGCCTACAATGAGCAGTTCTTC. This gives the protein CASTLGLAAYNEQFF.

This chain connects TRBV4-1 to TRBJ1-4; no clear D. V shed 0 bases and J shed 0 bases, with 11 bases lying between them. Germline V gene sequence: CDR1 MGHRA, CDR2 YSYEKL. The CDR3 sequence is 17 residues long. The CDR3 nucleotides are TGCGCCAGCAGCCAAGAAGCAGCTACAGCAACTAATGAAAAACTGTTTTTT. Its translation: CASSQEAATATNEKLFF.

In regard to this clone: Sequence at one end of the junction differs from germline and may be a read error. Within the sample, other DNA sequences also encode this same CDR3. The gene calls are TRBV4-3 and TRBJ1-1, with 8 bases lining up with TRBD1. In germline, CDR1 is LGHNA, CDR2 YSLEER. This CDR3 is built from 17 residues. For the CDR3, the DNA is TGCGCCAGCAGCCAAGAGGTCATGGACAGGGCTGACACTGAAGCCTTCTTT. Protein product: CASSQEVMDRADTEAFF.

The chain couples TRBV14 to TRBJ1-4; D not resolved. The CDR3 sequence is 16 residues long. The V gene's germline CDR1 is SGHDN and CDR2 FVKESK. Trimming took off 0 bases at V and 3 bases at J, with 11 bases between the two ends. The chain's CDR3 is CASSQDHAYPNEKLFF. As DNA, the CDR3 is TGTGCCAGCAGCCAAGATCATGCGTACCCTAATGAAAAACTGTTTTTT.

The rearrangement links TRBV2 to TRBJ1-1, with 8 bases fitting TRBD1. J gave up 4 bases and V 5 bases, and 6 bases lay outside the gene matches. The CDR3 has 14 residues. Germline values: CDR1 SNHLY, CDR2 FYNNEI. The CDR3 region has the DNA TGTGCCAGCAGTCCGGGACAGGTGTCCACTGAAGCTTTCTTT. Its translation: CASSPGQVSTEAFF.

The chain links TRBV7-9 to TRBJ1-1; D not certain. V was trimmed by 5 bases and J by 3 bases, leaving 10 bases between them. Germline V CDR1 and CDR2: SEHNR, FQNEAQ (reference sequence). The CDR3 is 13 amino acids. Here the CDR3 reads CASSPPRDTEAFF. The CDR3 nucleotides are TGTGCCAGCAGCCCCCCCCGGGACACTGAAGCTTTCTTT.

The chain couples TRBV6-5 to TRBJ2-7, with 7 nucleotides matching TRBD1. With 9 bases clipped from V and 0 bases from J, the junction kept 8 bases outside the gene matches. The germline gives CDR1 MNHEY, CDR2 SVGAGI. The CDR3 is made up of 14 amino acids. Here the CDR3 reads CASRQGSLSYEQYF. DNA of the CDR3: TGTGCCAGTAGACAGGGTTCCCTCTCCTACGAGCAGTACTTC.

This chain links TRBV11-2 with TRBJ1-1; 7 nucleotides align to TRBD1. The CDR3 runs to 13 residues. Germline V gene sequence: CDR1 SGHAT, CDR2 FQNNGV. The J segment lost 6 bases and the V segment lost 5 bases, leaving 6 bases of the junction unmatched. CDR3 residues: CASSINRGAEAFF. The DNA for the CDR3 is TGTGCCAGCAGCATAAACAGGGGAGCTGAAGCTTTCTTT.

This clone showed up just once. CDR3 protein: CASSSQPGQGGHIQYF. The CDR3 nucleotides read TGTGCCAGCAGTTCTCAACCGGGACAGGGGGGGCACATTCAGTACTTC. The chain couples TRBV6-6 to TRBJ2-4, with 11 bases fitting TRBD1. CDR1 and CDR2 (germline): MNHNY, SVGAGI (reference sequence). Trimming removed 4 bases from V and 8 bases from J; junction bases left unmatched: 10. CDR3 length equals 16 residues.

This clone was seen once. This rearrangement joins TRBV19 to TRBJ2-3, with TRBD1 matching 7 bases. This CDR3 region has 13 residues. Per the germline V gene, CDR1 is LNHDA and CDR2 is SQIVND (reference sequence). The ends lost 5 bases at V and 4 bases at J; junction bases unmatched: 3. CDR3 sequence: CASSRQGPDTQYF. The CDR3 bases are TGTGCCAGTAGTCGACAGGGTCCAGATACGCAGTATTTT. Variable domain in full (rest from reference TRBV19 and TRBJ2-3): DGGITQSPKYLFRKEGQNVTLSCEQNLNHDAMYWYRQDPGQGLRLIYYSQIVNDFQKGDIAEGYSVSREKKESFPLTVTSAQKNPTAFYLCASSRQGPDTQYFGPGTRLTVL.

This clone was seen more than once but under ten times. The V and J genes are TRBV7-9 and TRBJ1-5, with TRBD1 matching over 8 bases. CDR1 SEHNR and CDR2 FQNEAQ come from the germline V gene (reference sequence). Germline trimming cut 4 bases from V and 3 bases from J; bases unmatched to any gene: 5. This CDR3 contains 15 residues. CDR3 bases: TGTGCCAGCAGCTGGGGACAGGCCGTCAATCAGCCCCAGCATTTT. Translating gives CASSWGQAVNQPQHF.

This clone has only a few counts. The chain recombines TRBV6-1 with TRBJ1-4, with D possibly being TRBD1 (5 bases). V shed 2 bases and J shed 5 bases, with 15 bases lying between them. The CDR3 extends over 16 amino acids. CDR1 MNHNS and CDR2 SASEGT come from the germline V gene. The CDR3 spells CASSELMGGENEKLFF. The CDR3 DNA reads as TGTGCCAGCAGTGAATTAATGGGGGGGGAGAATGAAAAACTGTTTTTT.

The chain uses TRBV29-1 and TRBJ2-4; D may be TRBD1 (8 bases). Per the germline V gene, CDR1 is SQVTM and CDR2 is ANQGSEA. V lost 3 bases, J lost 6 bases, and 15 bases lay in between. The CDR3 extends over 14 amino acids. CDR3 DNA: TGCAGCGTTGAGCTGACAGGGGAGGGAAACATTCAGTACTTC. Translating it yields CSVELTGEGNIQYF. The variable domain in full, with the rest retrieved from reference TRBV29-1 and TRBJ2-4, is SAVISQKPSRDICQRGTSLTIQCQVDSQVTMMFWYRQQPGQSLTLIATANQGSEATYESGFVIDKFPISRPNLTFSTLTVSNMSPEDSSIYLCSVELTGEGNIQYFGAGTRLSVL.

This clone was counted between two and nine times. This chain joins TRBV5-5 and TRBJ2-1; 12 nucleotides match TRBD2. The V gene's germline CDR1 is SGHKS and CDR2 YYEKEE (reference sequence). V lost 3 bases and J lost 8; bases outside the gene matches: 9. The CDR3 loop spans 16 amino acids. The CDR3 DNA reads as TGTGCCAGCAGCTCCCTCGGACTAGCGGGATGGTATGAGCAGTTCTTC. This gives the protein CASSSLGLAGWYEQFF.

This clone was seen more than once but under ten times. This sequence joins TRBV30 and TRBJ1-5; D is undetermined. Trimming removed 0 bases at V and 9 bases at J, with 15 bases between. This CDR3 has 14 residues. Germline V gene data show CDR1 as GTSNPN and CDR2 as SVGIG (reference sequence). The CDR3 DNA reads TGTGCCTGGAGTGTCGCCGGGTTGGGTCGGCCCCAGCATTTT. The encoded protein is CAWSVAGLGRPQHF.

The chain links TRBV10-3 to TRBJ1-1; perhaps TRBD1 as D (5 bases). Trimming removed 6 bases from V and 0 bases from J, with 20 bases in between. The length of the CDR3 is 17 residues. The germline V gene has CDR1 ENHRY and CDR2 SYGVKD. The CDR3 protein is CAISPRGQDLMNTEAFF. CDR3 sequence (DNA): TGTGCCATCAGCCCAAGGGGCCAGGACCTCATGAACACTGAAGCTTTCTTT.

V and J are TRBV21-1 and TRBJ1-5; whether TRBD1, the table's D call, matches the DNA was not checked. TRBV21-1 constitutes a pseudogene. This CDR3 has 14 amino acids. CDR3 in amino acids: CASSKALADQPQHF. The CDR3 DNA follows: TGTGCCAGCAGCAAAGCGTTGGCCGATCAGCCCCAGCATTTT.

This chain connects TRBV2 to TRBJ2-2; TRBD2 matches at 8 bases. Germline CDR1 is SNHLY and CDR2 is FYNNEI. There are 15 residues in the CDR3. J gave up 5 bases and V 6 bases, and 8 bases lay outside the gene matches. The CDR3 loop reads CASRGTSEGTGELFF. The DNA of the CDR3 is TGTGCCAGCAGAGGGACTAGTGAGGGTACCGGGGAGCTGTTTTTT.

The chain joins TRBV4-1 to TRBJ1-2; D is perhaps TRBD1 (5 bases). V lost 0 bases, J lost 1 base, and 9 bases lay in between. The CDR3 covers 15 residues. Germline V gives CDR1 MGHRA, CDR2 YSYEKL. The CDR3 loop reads CASSQEVQGNYGYTF. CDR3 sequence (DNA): TGCGCCAGCAGCCAAGAGGTCCAGGGTAACTATGGCTACACCTTC.

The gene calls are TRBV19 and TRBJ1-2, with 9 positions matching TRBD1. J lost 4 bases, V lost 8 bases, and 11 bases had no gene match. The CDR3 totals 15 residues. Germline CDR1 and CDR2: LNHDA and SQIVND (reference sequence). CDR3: CASQPFTGGGYGYTF. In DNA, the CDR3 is TGTGCCAGTCAACCGTTTACAGGGGGCGGCTATGGCTACACCTTC.

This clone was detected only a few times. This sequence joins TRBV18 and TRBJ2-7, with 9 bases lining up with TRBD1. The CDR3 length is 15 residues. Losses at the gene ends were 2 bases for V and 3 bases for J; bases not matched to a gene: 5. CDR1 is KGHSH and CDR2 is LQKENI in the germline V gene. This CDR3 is CASSPLGQGNYEQYF. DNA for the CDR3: TGTGCCAGCTCACCATTGGGACAGGGAAACTACGAGCAGTACTTC.